Presented here are 8 T cell receptor beta chains from one specimen sequenced in a study of T cell responses to AZD1222 COVID-19 vaccine. This table comes from immunoSEQ multiplex PCR, and its TCRdb copy is limited to in-frame clones, with some not included. The table shows 150,000 or so clones, with around nine tenths occurring only once. The sample in question was peripheral blood, obtained on day 0 of AZD1222 vaccination. The receptors were sampled from an adult in good health.

The chain uses TRBV4-1 and TRBJ1-5, with a weak D call TRBD1 (5 bases). Trimming removed 0 bases at V and 7 bases at J, with 13 bases between. This CDR3 region has 15 residues. Germline CDR1 and CDR2: MGHRA and YSYEKL. In nucleotides, the CDR3 is TGCGCCAGCAGCCAAGACGCCCCCCAGGGCCAGCCCCAGCATTTT. Protein product: CASSQDAPQGQPQHF.

V usage is TRBV19 and J usage is TRBJ1-5; possibly TRBD1 for D (5 bases). The CDR3 extends over 15 amino acids. Germline V gene data show CDR1 as LNHDA and CDR2 as SQIVND (reference sequence). Trimming cost V 4 bases and J 1 base, with 11 bases left between them. As DNA, the CDR3 is TGTGCCAGTAGTAAGGAGGGGATGAGCAATCAGCCCCAGCATTTT. This translates into CASSKEGMSNQPQHF.

The V call is TRBV18, the J call TRBJ1-2, with D maybe TRBD1 (5 bases). The CDR3 extends over 16 amino acids. Germline CDR1 is KGHSH and CDR2 is LQKENI. Trimming took off 6 bases at V and 8 bases at J, with 25 bases between the two ends. The CDR3 nucleotides read TGTGCCAGCTCGCCTCTTCGAGGGGCCGCCTTGGGCGGCTACACCTTC. It encodes CASSPLRGAALGGYTF. The full variable domain, its missing parts supplied by reference TRBV18 and TRBJ1-2, is NAGVMQNPRHLVRRRGQEARLRCSPMKGHSHVYWYRQLPEEGLKFMVYLQKENIIDESGMPKERFSAEFPKEGPSILRIQQVVRGDSAAYFCASSPLRGAALGGYTFGSGTRLTVV.

This clone was seen ten or more times. The rearrangement joins TRBV4-1 to TRBJ2-7; 11 nucleotides align to TRBD2. Germline V gene sequence: CDR1 MGHRA, CDR2 YSYEKL. The CDR3 spans 15 residues. V lost 5 bases, J lost 5 bases, and 8 bases stayed unmatched. This CDR3 is CASSGTSGRVNEQYF. CDR3 nucleotides: TGCGCCAGCAGCGGCACTAGCGGGAGAGTGAACGAGCAGTACTTC.

Details on this clone: The junction departs from the called germline gene at one end, perhaps through a read error. The V call is TRBV9, the J call TRBJ2-1; possible D gene TRBD2, 5 bases. Germline V gene sequence: CDR1 SGDLS, CDR2 YYNGEE. This CDR3 contains 11 residues. CDR3: CASSGGGFKLF. CDR3 bases: TGTGCCAGCAGCGGCGGCGGGTTTAAGCTCTTC. The full variable domain, rest sourced from reference TRBV9 and TRBJ2-1, is DSGVTQTPKHLITATGQRVTLRCSPRSGDLSVYWYQQSLDQGLQFLIQYYNGEERAKGNILERFSAQQFPDLHSELNLSSLELGDSALYFCASSGGGFKLFGPGTRLTVL.

This clone was observed once. The chain uses TRBV7-9 and TRBJ2-2; TRBD2 matches at 7 bases. The germline CDR1 and CDR2 sequences are SEHNR and FQNEAQ (reference sequence). The CDR3 has 17 residues. Trimming took 5 bases from V and 3 from J; bases not matched to a gene: 12. The CDR3 DNA follows: TGTGCCAGCAGCCCCACGGTCCCAACTAGCGACACCGGGGAGCTGTTTTTT. Protein product: CASSPTVPTSDTGELFF.

This chain connects TRBV28 to TRBJ1-2; 7 nucleotides agree with TRBD1. The CDR3 sequence is 14 residues long. Germline V lookup: CDR1 MDHEN, CDR2 SYDVKM. Trimming cost V 2 bases and J 4 bases; bases outside gene matches: 4. CDR3: CASSLGQVFYGYTF. The CDR3 bases are TGTGCCAGCAGTTTAGGACAGGTCTTCTATGGCTACACCTTC.

This clone was seen a handful of times. The rearrangement uses TRBV12-3 or TRBV12-4 and TRBJ1-6; D remains unclear. V was clipped by 4 bases and J by 13 bases, with 11 bases between them. This CDR3 spans 12 amino acids. The CDR3 nucleotides are TGTGCCAGCAGTTCCCCGGGTTATCCCCTCCACTTT. Translation: CASSSPGYPLHF.